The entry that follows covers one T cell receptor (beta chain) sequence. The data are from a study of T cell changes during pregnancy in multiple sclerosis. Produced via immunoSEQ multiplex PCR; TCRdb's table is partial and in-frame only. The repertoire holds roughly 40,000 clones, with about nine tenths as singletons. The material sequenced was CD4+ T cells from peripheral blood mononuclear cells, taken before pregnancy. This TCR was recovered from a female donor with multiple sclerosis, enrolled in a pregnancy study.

CDR3 region: CASSLIGGVSGNTIYF. In DNA, the CDR3 is TGTGCCAGCAGCTTAATTGGCGGGGTCTCTGGAAACACCATATATTTT. The chain links TRBV7-2 to TRBJ1-3; D ambiguous. The V and J ends lost 2 bases and 0 bases respectively, with 11 bases between them. CDR1 and CDR2 from the germline V gene are SGHTA and FQGNSA. This CDR3 spans 16 amino acids.